The clone carrying this TCR beta chain has at least ten counts. What it binds is unknown. Compared with germline, one end of the junction differs, possibly owing to a read error. Germline values: CDR1 DFQATT, CDR2 SNEGSKA (reference sequence). CDR3 size: 13 residues. This sample is drawn from a study of regulatory T cells in long-lasting Graves disease. Findings and limits, study-wide: Peripheral blood, not thyroid tissue, was the sole material studied.

Building the TCR beta libraries relied on iRepertoire HTBI primers, and CDR3 regions underwent Arm-PCR. One entry per CDR3 protein results from TCRdb running MiXCR on the multiplex PCR reads. The sample includes more than 350,000 distinct CDR3 sequences, 15% of them seen just once. Time point meaning: newly diagnosed GD, antithyroid drugs for less than 3 months. Making the TCR library involved RNA that had been extracted from PBMCs. These data were likewise used in another study, on T cells in Graves' hyperthyroidism and ophthalmopathy.

The chain couples TRBV20-1 to TRBJ2-7, with 7 bases that match TRBD1. This TCR came from a woman between 25 and 40 years old with Graves disease. This specimen was peripheral blood mononuclear cells (PBMCs), taken at new diagnosis, from a patient treated with antithyroid drugs. CDR3 sequence reads: CSARVSTGVGPFF. CDR3 nucleotides: TGCAGTGCTAGAGTGTCAACAGGGGTTGGCCCGTTCTTC.